These 23 T cell receptor beta chains originate from one sample sequenced in a study of T cells in Graves' hyperthyroidism and ophthalmopathy. Amplified TCR beta CDR3 regions derived from RNA transcripts. A first-round RT-PCR of the TCR CDR3 used the HTBI primer set. MiXCR, applied by TCRdb to the multiplex PCR reads, yields one record per CDR3 protein. The table includes around 420,000 distinct CDR3 sequences, roughly an eighth detected once. The sample comprised blood. The receptors here all came from a woman aged 18-29 years with Graves' hyperthyroidism.

The chain has TRBV11-2 and TRBJ1-5; D possibly corresponds to TRBD1 (5 bases). CDR1 is SGHAT and CDR2 is FQNNGV in the germline V gene. CDR3 length equals 15 residues. Trimming pared 1 base from V and 7 bases from J, leaving 14 bases between. The CDR3 spells CASSLGVGVGQPQHF. The CDR3 coding sequence is TGTGCCAGCAGCTTAGGTGTGGGGGTAGGACAGCCCCAGCATTTT.

This clonotype was counted many times. The chain combines TRBV27 with TRBJ2-1, with 12 bases aligning to TRBD2. This CDR3 has 17 residues. V dropped 3 bases and J dropped 2; count of bases not matched to a gene: 5. CDR1 and CDR2 from the germline V gene are MNHEY and SMNVEV (reference sequence). The CDR3 nucleotides read TGTGCCAGCAGTTTCGGGACTAGCGGGCTGCCCTACAATGAGCAGTTCTTC. Protein product: CASSFGTSGLPYNEQFF.

This clonotype was counted many times. The chain combines TRBV6-1 with TRBJ1-5; the D gene is possibly TRBD1 (6 bases). This CDR3 is built from 15 residues. Trimming removed 4 bases at V and 6 bases at J, with 16 bases between. Germline V gene sequence: CDR1 MNHNS, CDR2 SASEGT. As DNA, the CDR3 is TGTGCCAGCAGTGTCGACCCCACAGGGTTTCAGCCCCAGCATTTT. It encodes CASSVDPTGFQPQHF.

This clonotype was picked up many times. The rearrangement uses TRBV12-3 or TRBV12-4 and TRBJ1-2; TRBD1 matches 11 bases. The length of the CDR3 is 14 residues. Unmatched junction bases numbered 7, after V lost 5 bases and J lost 8 bases. The CDR3 DNA reads TGTGCCAGCAGTCCGGACAGGGGGCAATGGGGCTACACCTTC. Residues: CASSPDRGQWGYTF.

This clonotype was counted once. The gene calls are TRBV6-5 and TRBJ1-1; 8 nucleotides line up with TRBD1. Losses at the gene ends were 4 bases for V and 1 base for J; bases not matched to a gene: 5. The CDR3 is 15 amino acids. Germline V lookup: CDR1 MNHEY, CDR2 SVGAGI. The DNA of the CDR3 is TGTGCCAGCAGTTCAGCGGACAGGGAGAACACTGAAGCTTTCTTT. Translating gives CASSSADRENTEAFF.

This chain links TRBV6-1 with TRBJ1-5; 10 bases align to TRBD1. V lost 6 bases to trimming and J lost 3 bases; unmatched junction nucleotides: 8. CDR1 MNHNS and CDR2 SASEGT come from the germline V gene. CDR3 length equals 16 residues. CDR3 coding DNA: TGTGCCAGCAGGAGAACCGGGACAGGGGACAATCAGCCCCAGCATTTT. This translates into CASRRTGTGDNQPQHF.

This clonotype was observed at least ten times. This chain links TRBV3-1 with TRBJ2-7; D call uncertain. Germline V gene data show CDR1 as LGHDT and CDR2 as YNNKEL (reference sequence). Trimming pared 2 bases from V and 0 bases from J, leaving 11 bases between. This CDR3 spans 15 amino acids. The CDR3 region is CASSQLPSSSYEQYF. In DNA, the CDR3 is TGTGCCAGCAGCCAACTACCGTCTAGCTCCTACGAGCAGTACTTC.

The chain's CDR3 is CASRSSATSPLHF. The CDR3 DNA follows: TGTGCCAGCAGGTCATCAGCGACTTCACCCCTCCACTTT. This chain uses TRBV28 with TRBJ1-6; no clear D. The CDR3 loop spans 13 amino acids. CDR1 is MDHEN and CDR2 is SYDVKM in the germline V gene. V was trimmed by 6 bases and J by 9 bases, leaving 12 bases between them.

This clonotype has ten or more counts. V is TRBV6-2 or TRBV6-3 and J is TRBJ2-7; TRBD2 matches at 13 bases. This CDR3 comprises 22 residues. The germline CDR1 and CDR2 sequences are MNHEY and SVGEGT. The V and J ends lost 2 bases and 3 bases, in that order; junction bases with no gene match: 22. The CDR3 region has the DNA TGTGCCAGCAGTTACCCTTACTTAGGGTCACAGGGCCGGACTAGCGGGAGCTACGAGCAGTACTTC. Translating it yields CASSYPYLGSQGRTSGSYEQYF.

This clonotype has just a few counts. V gene TRBV3-1 combines with J gene TRBJ2-2; 9 nucleotides agree with TRBD2. After removal of 4 bases from V and 6 bases from J, the junction contained 9 bases not matched to a gene. The CDR3 is 16 residues long. CDR1 is LGHDT and CDR2 is YNNKEL in the germline V gene (reference sequence). For the CDR3, the DNA is TGTGCCAGCAGCCTGACTAGCGGCCCGGGGCCCGGGGAGCTGTTTTTT. It yields the protein CASSLTSGPGPGELFF.

This clonotype was found a few times. At one boundary the junction diverges from the germline segment, which might be a read error. The chain combines TRBV10-1 with TRBJ2-1; unclear D gene. Germline-derived CDR1 and CDR2 are WNHNN and SYGVQD (reference sequence). CDR3 length: 13 amino acids. As DNA, the CDR3 is TGCGCCAGCAGTGAGTCGGCGTACAATAAGCAGTTCTTC. It codes for CASSESAYNKQFF.

This clonotype came up a few times. The DNA for the CDR3 is TGTGCCAGCAGCGTAGATCAGGGGGCAGGCCAGCCCCAGCATTTT. It codes for CASSVDQGAGQPQHF. The V and J genes are TRBV9 and TRBJ1-5; 8 nucleotides agree with TRBD1. The V segment lost 0 bases and the J segment 7 bases; nucleotides outside the gene matches: 6. The CDR3 length is 15 residues. Germline CDR1 reads SGDLS; CDR2 reads YYNGEE.

This clonotype was observed at least ten times. The rearrangement joins TRBV3-1 to TRBJ2-1, with 9 bases aligning to TRBD2. V shed 5 bases and J 8 bases; nucleotides not matched to a gene: 7. CDR3 length equals 14 residues. Germline-derived CDR1 and CDR2 are LGHDT and YNNKEL (reference sequence). The CDR3 coding sequence is TGTGCCAGCAGCTACACCGGGACTAGCTATGAGCAGTTCTTC. It specifies CASSYTGTSYEQFF.

This clonotype was recorded many times. The rearrangement joins TRBV7-8 to TRBJ2-7; 7 nucleotides agree with TRBD2. The J segment lost 4 bases and the V segment lost 10 bases, leaving 13 bases of the junction unmatched. The V gene's germline CDR1 is SGHVS and CDR2 FQNEAQ. This CDR3 comprises 14 residues. The CDR3 DNA follows: TGTGCCATAAACAGCGGGAACCTTGTATACGAGCAGTACTTC. This translates into CAINSGNLVYEQYF.

This clonotype was observed many times. The gene calls are TRBV20-1 and TRBJ1-2; 7 bases are a match to TRBD1. This CDR3 has 13 amino acids. Germline V gene lookup returns CDR1 DFQATT and CDR2 SNEGSKA (reference sequence). J was trimmed by 4 bases and V by 6 bases; bases with no gene match: 8. The CDR3 here is CSAPRQGPYGYTF. The CDR3 DNA is TGCAGTGCACCGAGACAGGGTCCCTATGGCTACACCTTC.

This clonotype was detected many times. This chain connects TRBV5-1 to TRBJ1-1, with 10 positions matching TRBD1. This CDR3 has 15 amino acids. From germline, CDR1 is SGHRS and CDR2 YFSETQ. Trimming at V came to 3 bases and at J to 3 bases, leaving 5 bases not matched to a gene. CDR3 sequence (DNA): TGCGCCAGCAGCTCATCCGGGACAGGGGACACTGAAGCTTTCTTT. Protein product: CASSSSGTGDTEAFF. Drawing the rest from reference TRBV5-1 and TRBJ1-1, the complete variable domain is KAGVTQTPRYLIKTRGQQVTLSCSPISGHRSVSWYQQTPGQGLQFLFEYFSETQRNKGNFPGRFSGRQFSNSRSEMNVSTLELGDSALYLCASSSSGTGDTEAFFGQGTRLTVV.

This clonotype was seen repeatedly, ten times or more. This rearrangement joins TRBV2 to TRBJ2-5; 8 bases match TRBD1. Germline lookup yields CDR1 SNHLY and CDR2 FYNNEI. V gave up 4 bases and J gave up 5 bases; unmatched junction bases: 6. There are 14 residues in the CDR3. The CDR3: CASSGTGSGETQYF. CDR3 coding DNA: TGTGCCAGCAGTGGGACAGGGTCAGGGGAGACCCAGTACTTC. Variable domain in full (rest from reference TRBV2 and TRBJ2-5): EPEVTQTPSHQVTQMGQEVILRCVPISNHLYFYWYRQILGQKVEFLVSFYNNEISEKSEIFDDQFSVERPDGSNFTLKIRSTKLEDSAMYFCASSGTGSGETQYFGPGTRLLVL.

The chain recombines TRBV29-1 with TRBJ1-1; D perhaps matches TRBD1 (5 bases). V lost 0 bases, J lost 4 bases, and 12 bases lay in between. Germline values: CDR1 SQVTM, CDR2 ANQGSEA. There are 14 residues in the CDR3. The CDR3 spells CSVEDREEGTEAFF. DNA of the CDR3: TGCAGCGTTGAAGACAGGGAAGAGGGCACTGAAGCTTTCTTT.

This clonotype was seen ten or more times. CDR3: CSATGTRVYEQYF. The CDR3 bases are TGCAGTGCAACCGGGACAAGGGTGTACGAGCAGTACTTC. The gene calls are TRBV20-1 and TRBJ2-7, with D perhaps matching TRBD1 (6 bases). V dropped 6 bases and J dropped 4 bases, with 16 bases sitting between them. The V gene's germline CDR1 is DFQATT and CDR2 SNEGSKA (reference sequence). This CDR3 is 13 amino acids long.

This clonotype was counted between two and nine times. V gene TRBV5-1 combines with J gene TRBJ2-3; a possible D gene is TRBD2 (5 bases). Deletions cut 3 bases from V and 1 base from J, with 12 bases between. The germline CDR1 and CDR2 sequences are SGHRS and YFSETQ. CDR3 length: 15 residues. The CDR3 spells CASSSGLFRTDTQYF. CDR3 sequence (DNA): TGCGCCAGCAGCTCTGGACTGTTTCGCACAGATACGCAGTATTTT.

This clonotype came up many times. This rearrangement joins TRBV2 to TRBJ1-3; D is ambiguous. Germline lookup yields CDR1 SNHLY and CDR2 FYNNEI. CDR3 length: 16 amino acids. V dropped 0 bases and J dropped 0 bases, with 9 bases sitting between them. CDR3 DNA: TGTGCCAGCAGTGAAGCGCTTGCAGGCTCTGGAAACACCATATATTTT. Its translation: CASSEALAGSGNTIYF.

V is TRBV10-3 and J is TRBJ2-1, with D possibly being TRBD1 (5 bases). The CDR3 is made up of 15 amino acids. Deletions cut 0 bases from V and 9 bases from J, with 15 bases between. Germline-derived CDR1 and CDR2 are ENHRY and SYGVKD. The CDR3 loop is CAISESLVQGTEQFF. The CDR3 region has the DNA TGTGCCATCAGTGAGTCGTTGGTGCAGGGCACTGAGCAGTTCTTC.

This clonotype was observed many times. The chain couples TRBV7-6 to TRBJ2-6; D gene uncertain. CDR1 and CDR2 (germline): SGHVS, FNYEAQ. The CDR3 contains 17 residues. The ends were cut back, 4 bases at V and 0 bases at J, with 13 bases in the middle. In nucleotides, the CDR3 is TGTGCCAGCAGCTCTTGGACGGATAGCTCTGGGGCCAACGTCCTGACTTTC. Amino acids: CASSSWTDSSGANVLTF.